A single sample gave rise to the 7 T cell receptor beta chains below, sequenced in a study of blood T cell repertoires in COVID-19. Using immunoSEQ multiplex PCR, the repertoire was profiled, and TCRdb retains in-frame clones only, with some absent. Of more than 250,000 clones listed, around four fifths are singletons. Input material: peripheral blood. All receptors derive from a woman aged 45-65 years with acute or convalescent COVID-19.

This clone was seen a single time. This chain uses TRBV2 with TRBJ2-5; TRBD1 matches at 8 bases. The germline CDR1 and CDR2 sequences are SNHLY and FYNNEI. The CDR3 length is 14 residues. The J segment lost 2 bases and the V segment lost 2 bases, leaving 1 base of the junction unmatched. DNA of the CDR3: TGTGCCAGCAGTGAAACAGGGGGGCAAGAGACCCAGTACTTC. It translates to CASSETGGQETQYF.

This clone was counted a single time. The rearrangement joins TRBV5-4 to TRBJ2-1; perhaps TRBD1 as D (5 bases). The CDR3 contains 16 residues. V gave up 2 bases and J gave up 3 bases, with 15 bases separating them. Germline-derived CDR1 and CDR2 are SGHNT and YYREEE (reference sequence). The CDR3 nucleotides read TGTGCCAGCAGCTTTTACAGGTCCCGAAACTACAATGAGCAGTTCTTC. Translation: CASSFYRSRNYNEQFF.

The rearrangement links TRBV6-5 to TRBJ2-1, with a tentative D call TRBD1 (6 bases). Germline V gene sequence: CDR1 MNHEY, CDR2 SVGAGI. This CDR3 contains 13 residues. Trimming stripped 9 bases from V and 4 bases from J, with 13 bases between. CDR3 nucleotide sequence: TGTGCCAGTTCAGGGGAACAGTACAATGAGCAGTTCTTC. Translation gives CASSGEQYNEQFF.

The chain is built from TRBV7-2 and TRBJ2-3, with TRBD2 matching 9 bases. The length of the CDR3 is 16 residues. The trim removed 5 bases at V and 1 base at J, leaving 7 bases unmatched. Germline V lookup: CDR1 SGHTA, CDR2 FQGNSA. The CDR3 nucleotides are TGTGCCAGCAGCACATGGGCTAGCGGGGGCACAGATACGCAGTATTTT. Its translation: CASSTWASGGTDTQYF.

The chain recombines TRBV2 with TRBJ1-1, with D perhaps TRBD1 (6 bases). Germline-derived CDR1 and CDR2 are SNHLY and FYNNEI. The length of the CDR3 is 14 residues. Trimming cost V 5 bases and J 1 base, with 11 bases left between them. In nucleotides, the CDR3 is TGTGCCAGCAGTTTACAAGGGGGGAACACTGAAGCTTTCTTT. It specifies CASSLQGGNTEAFF.

The count of this clone is one. The CDR3 loop is CASSFGTHGGDTEAFF. The DNA for the CDR3 is TGTGCCAGCAGCTTCGGGACTCACGGAGGGGACACTGAAGCTTTCTTT. The chain uses TRBV11-2 and TRBJ1-1; maybe TRBD1 (5 bases). Trimming removed 3 bases from V and 3 bases from J, with 17 bases in between. The germline gives CDR1 SGHAT, CDR2 FQNNGV. The CDR3 covers 16 residues.

V usage is TRBV7-3 and J usage is TRBJ2-1; D uncertain. Trimming took off 4 bases at V and 0 bases at J, with 10 bases between the two ends. Germline lookup yields CDR1 SGHTA and CDR2 FQGTGA. The CDR3 spans 15 residues. CDR3 sequence (DNA): TGTGCCAGCAGCTACAGTTTTCGCTCCTACAATGAGCAGTTCTTC. Protein: CASSYSFRSYNEQFF.